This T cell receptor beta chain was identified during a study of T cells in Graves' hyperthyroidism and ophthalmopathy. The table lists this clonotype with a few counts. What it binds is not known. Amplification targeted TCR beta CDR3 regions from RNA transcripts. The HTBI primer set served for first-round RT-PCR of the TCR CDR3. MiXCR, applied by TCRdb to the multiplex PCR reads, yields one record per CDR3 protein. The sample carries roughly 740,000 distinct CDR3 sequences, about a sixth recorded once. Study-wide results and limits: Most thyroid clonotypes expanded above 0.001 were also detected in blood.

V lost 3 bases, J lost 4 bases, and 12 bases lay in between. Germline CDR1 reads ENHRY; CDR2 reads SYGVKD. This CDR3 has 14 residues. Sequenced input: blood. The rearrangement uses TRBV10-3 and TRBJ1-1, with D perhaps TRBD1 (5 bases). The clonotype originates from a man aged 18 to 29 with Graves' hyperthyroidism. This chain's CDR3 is CAISDGGAATEAFF. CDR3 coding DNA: TGTGCCATCAGTGATGGAGGGGCGGCCACTGAAGCTTTCTTT.